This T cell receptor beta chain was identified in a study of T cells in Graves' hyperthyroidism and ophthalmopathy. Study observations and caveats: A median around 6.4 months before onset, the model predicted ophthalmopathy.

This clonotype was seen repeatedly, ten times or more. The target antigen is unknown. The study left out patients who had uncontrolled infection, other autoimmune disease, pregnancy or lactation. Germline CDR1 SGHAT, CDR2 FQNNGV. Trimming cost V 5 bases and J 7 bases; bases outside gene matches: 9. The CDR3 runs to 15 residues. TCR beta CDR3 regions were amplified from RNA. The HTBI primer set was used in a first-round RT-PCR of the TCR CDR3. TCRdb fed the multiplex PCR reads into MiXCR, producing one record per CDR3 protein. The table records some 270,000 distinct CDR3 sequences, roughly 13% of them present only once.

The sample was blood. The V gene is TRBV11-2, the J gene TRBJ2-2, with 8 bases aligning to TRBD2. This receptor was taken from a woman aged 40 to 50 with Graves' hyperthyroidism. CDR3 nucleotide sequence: TGTGCCAGCAGCGCCGGGAGCGGGAGATTCGGGGAGCTGTTTTTT. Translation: CASSAGSGRFGELFF.